The T cell receptor (beta chain) under discussion was sequenced for a study of T cell repertoires in cytomegalovirus infection. At the level of the study: Recently identified HLA-C-restricted CMV epitopes were used, and well-studied HLA-B-restricted CMV epitopes were used as well. It can be stated that public TCR beta signatures indicated CMV infection as well as a matching HLA type. Study-level findings and limits: Within the response measured ex vivo, HLA-C-restricted CMV-specific TCR beta clonotypes were dominant.

On this clonotype: Its specificity is not known.

TCRdb reprocessed the reads via MiXCR and lists one record per CDR3 protein. The sample records around 750,000 distinct CDR3 sequences, 30% to 35% being singletons. This CDR3 contains 15 residues. The V and J ends lost 3 bases and 4 bases respectively, with 15 bases between them. Germline V gives CDR1 MNHNS, CDR2 SASEGT. The V and J genes are TRBV6-1 and TRBJ2-5; TRBD2 might be the D (5 bases). The clonotype was recovered from a human donor in good health (CMV status not recorded). Some clones in this sample may be carry-over from other donors' samples. Sequences were derived from cultured CD8+ T cells from PBMCs, sampled from culture after CMV antigen stimulation. CDR3 in DNA: TGTGCCAGCAGTGATCTTCGGCGGGCACGAGAGACCCAGTACTTC. This sequence encodes CASSDLRRARETQYF.